This T cell receptor beta chain was captured in a study of cytomegalovirus exposure and HLA in healthy donors. With V trimmed by 6 bases and J by 6 bases, 14 bases remained unmatched. This CDR3 comprises 15 residues. Germline-derived CDR1 and CDR2 are SQVTM and ANQGSEA. In the PCR, 60 Vbeta and 13 Jbeta primers were used. Clones were read by immunoSEQ multiplex PCR, and TCRdb kept only the in-frame ones, dropping some. In the table there are about 200,000 clones, roughly 85% of which are singletons. The chain is built from TRBV29-1 and TRBJ2-7, with 10 bases aligning to TRBD1. The sequencing sample was made of PBMCs. The clonotype comes from a woman in her forties or fifties in good health and CMV-seronegative. The DNA of the CDR3 is TGCAGCGTACCGGGACAGGGGAATATCGCCGCCGAGCAGTACTTC. Its translation: CSVPGQGNIAAEQYF.